The 18 T cell receptor beta chains listed next were all sequenced from one sample in a study of T-cell memory formation after mild COVID-19. TCRdb redid the calling of the 5' RACE reads with MiXCR, one entry per CDR3 protein. Of about 260,000 distinct CDR3 sequences in the sample, 16% are singletons; the top ten hold 20% to 25%. Material for sequencing was PBMCs or a T cell subset sorted from them (not recorded which). The receptors originated from a man aged 18 to 30 who had mild COVID-19 (a few samples of this study predate the infection). Cell type and time point are not known.

The V gene is TRBV6-5, the J gene TRBJ2-3; D uncertain. The CDR3 consists of 15 residues. With 0 bases removed from V and 4 bases from J, the gap between germline ends came to 11 bases. Germline loops: CDR1 MNHEY, CDR2 SVGAGI. In DNA, the CDR3 is TGTGCCAGCAGTTACTCGGTGAATGTCCCAGATACGCAGTATTTT. Protein: CASSYSVNVPDTQYF.

In this sample, this clonotype turned up a few times. The rearrangement joins TRBV5-4 to TRBJ1-2; perhaps TRBD1 as D (6 bases). Germline V gene data show CDR1 as SGHNT and CDR2 as YYREEE (reference sequence). The CDR3 extends over 15 amino acids. V was trimmed by 4 bases and J by 7 bases, leaving 20 bases between them. The chain's CDR3 is CASSEGGQTSGGYTF. The CDR3 DNA follows: TGTGCCAGCAGCGAGGGGGGGCAGACGAGTGGTGGCTACACCTTC.

There are a few counts of this clonotype. The V call is TRBV7-2, the J call TRBJ2-7, with D perhaps TRBD1 (6 bases). Between the trimmed V and J ends, which lost 1 base and 0 bases, there was a span of 7 bases. CDR1 and CDR2 (germline): SGHTA, FQGNSA. The length of the CDR3 is 14 residues. The CDR3 region has the DNA TGTGCCAGCAGCTTAGAGGACAGCTCCTACGAGCAGTACGTC. Translation gives CASSLEDSSYEQYV.

Many counts were recorded for this clonotype. V usage is TRBV2 and J usage is TRBJ1-1; 9 positions match TRBD1. In germline, CDR1 is SNHLY, CDR2 FYNNEI. Trimming took 10 bases from V and 7 from J; bases not matched to a gene: 10. The CDR3 has 13 residues. CDR3: CATLGEGQGEAFF. The CDR3 DNA is TGTGCCACCCTCGGAGAGGGACAGGGTGAAGCTTTCTTT. Full variable domain (missing parts from reference TRBV2 and TRBJ1-1): EPEVTQTPSHQVTQMGQEVILRCVPISNHLYFYWYRQILGQKVEFLVSFYNNEISEKSEIFDDQFSVERPDGSNFTLKIRSTKLEDSAMYFCATLGEGQGEAFFGQGTRLTVV.

This clonotype was observed a handful of times. V usage is TRBV5-1 and J usage is TRBJ1-2, with 7 bases aligning to TRBD1. The CDR3 is 12 residues long. CDR1 SGHRS and CDR2 YFSETQ come from the germline V gene. Unmatched junction bases numbered 4, after V lost 0 bases and J lost 11 bases. The CDR3 bases are TGCGCCAGCAGCTTGGGACAGGGCGATTACACCTTC. Residues: CASSLGQGDYTF.

This clonotype was counted only a few times. The V call is TRBV28, the J call TRBJ2-2, with D possibly TRBD1 on 5 matching bases. CDR3 size: 14 residues. Per the germline V gene, CDR1 is MDHEN and CDR2 is SYDVKM. V lost 8 bases to trimming and J lost 6 bases, with 16 bases between them. The chain's CDR3 is CASVGALGPGELFF. The CDR3 DNA follows: TGTGCCAGCGTAGGGGCCTTGGGTCCCGGGGAGCTGTTTTTT.

This clonotype was observed a few times. The chain has TRBV30 and TRBJ2-7; 9 bases are a match to TRBD1. Losses at the gene ends were 2 bases for V and 1 base for J; bases not matched to a gene: 9. Looked up from germline, CDR1 is GTSNPN and CDR2 is SVGIG (reference sequence). This CDR3 comprises 16 residues. The CDR3 bases are TGTGCCTGGAGTCGTAGGACAGGGGCGTCATCCTACGAGCAGTACTTC. Its translation is CAWSRRTGASSYEQYF.

The chain links TRBV9 to TRBJ2-1; 10 bases align to TRBD2. The CDR3 sequence is 15 residues long. The germline gives CDR1 SGDLS, CDR2 YYNGEE. The junction had 4 bases not matched to a gene; V was cut back by 0 bases and J by 7 bases. The CDR3 region is CASSVELAGMNEQFF. CDR3 DNA: TGTGCCAGCAGCGTAGAACTAGCGGGGATGAATGAGCAGTTCTTC.

This clonotype occurred a few times. DNA of the CDR3: TGCGCCAGCAGCTTGGATCAGCGTCAAGAGACCCAGTACTTC. Translation gives CASSLDQRQETQYF. The chain links TRBV5-1 to TRBJ2-5; unclear D gene. This CDR3 comprises 14 residues. V lost 0 bases, J lost 2 bases, and 8 bases lay in between. Germline V gives CDR1 SGHRS, CDR2 YFSETQ.

The chain combines TRBV20-1 with TRBJ2-3; D call uncertain. Deletions cut 0 bases from V and 4 bases from J, with 8 bases between. Germline loops: CDR1 DFQATT, CDR2 SNEGSKA (reference sequence). The length of the CDR3 is 13 residues. The CDR3 DNA follows: TGCAGTGCTAGAGATCCCAGCGCAGATACGCAGTATTTT. Residues: CSARDPSADTQYF.

This chain joins TRBV5-1 and TRBJ2-5; 12 bases are shared with TRBD2. CDR1 is SGHRS and CDR2 is YFSETQ in the germline V gene. Unmatched junction bases numbered 8, after V lost 4 bases and J lost 4 bases. The CDR3 is 16 residues long. The CDR3 region is CASSQRTSGAGETQYF. The CDR3 DNA sequence: TGCGCCAGCAGCCAAAGGACTAGCGGGGCGGGAGAGACCCAGTACTTC.

This clonotype showed up just a few times. The rearrangement joins TRBV7-2 to TRBJ2-5; 8 bases are shared with TRBD1. Germline V gene sequence: CDR1 SGHTA, CDR2 FQGNSA. J lost 6 bases, V lost 3 bases, and 9 bases had no gene match. The CDR3 consists of 15 residues. For the CDR3, the DNA is TGTGCCAGCAGCTTCTCAGGGGGCTGGATGAAGACCCAGTACTTC. It yields the protein CASSFSGGWMKTQYF.

This clonotype was detected only a few times. The rearrangement uses TRBV7-8 and TRBJ2-2; weak D call: TRBD1 (6 bases). Germline CDR1 reads SGHVS; CDR2 reads FQNEAQ. V lost 5 bases and J 5 bases, leaving 9 bases between the germline ends. The CDR3 runs to 13 residues. CDR3 amino acids: CASSTRGTGELFF. In DNA form, the CDR3 reads TGTGCCAGCAGCACCAGGGGTACCGGGGAGCTGTTTTTT. The variable domain in full, with the rest retrieved from reference TRBV7-8 and TRBJ2-2, is GAGVSQSPRYKVAKRGQDVALRCDPISGHVSLFWYQQALGQGPEFLTYFQNEAQLDKSGLPSDRFFAERPEGSVSTLKIQRTQQEDSAVYLCASSTRGTGELFFGEGSRLTVL.

The J gene is TRBJ1-4, the V gene TRBV12-3 or TRBV12-4; no firm D call. The CDR3 covers 12 residues. Trimming stripped 3 bases from V and 10 bases from J, with 9 bases between. CDR3 bases: TGTGCCAGCAGTTTCCCGTTAGGAAAACTGTTTTTT. Translating gives CASSFPLGKLFF.

V is TRBV12-3 or TRBV12-4 and J is TRBJ2-3; 11 bases are shared with TRBD2. With V trimmed by 5 bases and J by 2 bases, 6 bases remained unmatched. This CDR3 is built from 16 residues. The CDR3 sequence: CASSVTSGVLTDTQYF. CDR3 DNA sequence: TGTGCCAGCAGTGTGACTAGCGGGGTACTCACAGATACGCAGTATTTT.

The rearrangement joins TRBV6-5 to TRBJ2-6; D possibly corresponds to TRBD1 (5 bases). CDR3 length: 20 residues. Per germline, CDR1 MNHEY and CDR2 SVGAGI. Trimming cost V 2 bases and J 0 bases, with 20 bases left between them. CDR3 protein: CASSYNLKTVRFSGANVLTF. CDR3 nucleotides: TGTGCCAGCAGTTACAACCTCAAGACAGTTAGATTCTCTGGGGCCAACGTCCTGACTTTC.

The chain carries TRBV7-8 and TRBJ1-1; 7 bases map to TRBD1. V dropped 6 bases and J dropped 0; count of bases not matched to a gene: 7. The germline V gene has CDR1 SGHVS and CDR2 FQNEAQ. This CDR3 is 15 amino acids long. The CDR3 nucleotides are TGTGCCAGCAGGCAAGACAGGGTTTTGAACACTGAAGCTTTCTTT. It specifies CASRQDRVLNTEAFF.

The genes are TRBV29-1 and TRBJ2-3; 9 bases are shared with TRBD2. Trimming removed 6 bases from V and 3 bases from J; junction bases left unmatched: 10. CDR3 length: 15 amino acids. The germline gives CDR1 SQVTM, CDR2 ANQGSEA. The CDR3 nucleotides read TGCAGCGTCCGGGGGAGCGGGGGGTTTACAGATACGCAGTATTTT. Translating gives CSVRGSGGFTDTQYF.